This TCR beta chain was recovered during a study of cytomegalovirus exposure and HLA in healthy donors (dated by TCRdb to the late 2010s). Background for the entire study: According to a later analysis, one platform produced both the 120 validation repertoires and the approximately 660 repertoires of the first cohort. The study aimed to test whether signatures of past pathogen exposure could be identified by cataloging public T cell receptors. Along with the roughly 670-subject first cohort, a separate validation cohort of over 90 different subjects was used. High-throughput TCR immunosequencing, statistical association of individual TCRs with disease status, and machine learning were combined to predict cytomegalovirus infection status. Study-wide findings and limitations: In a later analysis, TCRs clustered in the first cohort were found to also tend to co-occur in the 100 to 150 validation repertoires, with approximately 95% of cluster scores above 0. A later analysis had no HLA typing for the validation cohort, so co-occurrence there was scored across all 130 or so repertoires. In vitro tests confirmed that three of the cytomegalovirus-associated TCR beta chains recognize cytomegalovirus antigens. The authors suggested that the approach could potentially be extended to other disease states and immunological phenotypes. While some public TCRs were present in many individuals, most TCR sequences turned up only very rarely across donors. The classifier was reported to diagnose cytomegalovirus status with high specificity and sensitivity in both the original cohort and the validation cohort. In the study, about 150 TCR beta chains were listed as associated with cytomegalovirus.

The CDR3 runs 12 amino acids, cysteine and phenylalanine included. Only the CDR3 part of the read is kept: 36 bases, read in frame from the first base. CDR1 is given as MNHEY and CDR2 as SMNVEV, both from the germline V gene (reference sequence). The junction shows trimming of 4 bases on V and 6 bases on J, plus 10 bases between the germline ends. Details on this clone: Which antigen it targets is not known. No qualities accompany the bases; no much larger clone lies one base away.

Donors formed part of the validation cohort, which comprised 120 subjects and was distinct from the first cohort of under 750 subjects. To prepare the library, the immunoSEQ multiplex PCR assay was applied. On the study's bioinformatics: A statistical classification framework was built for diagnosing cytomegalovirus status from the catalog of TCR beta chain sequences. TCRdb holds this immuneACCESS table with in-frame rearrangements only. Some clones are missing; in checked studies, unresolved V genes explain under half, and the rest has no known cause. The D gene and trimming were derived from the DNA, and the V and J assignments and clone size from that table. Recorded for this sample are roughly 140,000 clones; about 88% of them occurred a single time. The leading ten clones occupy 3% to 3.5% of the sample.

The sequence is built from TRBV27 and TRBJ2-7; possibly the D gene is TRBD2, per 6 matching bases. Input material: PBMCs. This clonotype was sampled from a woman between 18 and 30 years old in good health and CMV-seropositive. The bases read TGTGCCAGCAGTTCGGAGGGTCGCGAGCAGTACTTC. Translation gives CASSSEGREQYF.